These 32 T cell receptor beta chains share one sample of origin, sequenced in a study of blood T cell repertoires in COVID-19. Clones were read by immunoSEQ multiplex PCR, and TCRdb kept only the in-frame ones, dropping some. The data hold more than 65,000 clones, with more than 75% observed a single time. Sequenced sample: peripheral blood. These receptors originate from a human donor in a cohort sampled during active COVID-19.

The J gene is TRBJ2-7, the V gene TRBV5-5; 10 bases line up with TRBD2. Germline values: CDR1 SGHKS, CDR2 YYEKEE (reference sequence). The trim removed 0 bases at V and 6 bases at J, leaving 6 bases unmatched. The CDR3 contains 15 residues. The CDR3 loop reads CASSLASSGRIEQYF. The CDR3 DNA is TGTGCCAGCAGCTTGGCGAGTAGCGGGAGGATCGAGCAGTACTTC.

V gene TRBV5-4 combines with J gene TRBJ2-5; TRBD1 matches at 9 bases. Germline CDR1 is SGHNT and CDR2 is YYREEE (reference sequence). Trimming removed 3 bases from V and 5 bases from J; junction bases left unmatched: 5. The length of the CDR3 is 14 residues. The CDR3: CASSSQGARETQYF. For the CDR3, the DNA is TGTGCCAGCAGCTCACAGGGGGCTAGGGAGACCCAGTACTTC.

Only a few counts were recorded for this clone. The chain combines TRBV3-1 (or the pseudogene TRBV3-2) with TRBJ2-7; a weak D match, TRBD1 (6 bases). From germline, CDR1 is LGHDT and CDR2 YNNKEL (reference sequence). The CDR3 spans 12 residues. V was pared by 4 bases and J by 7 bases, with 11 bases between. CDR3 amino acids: CASSPPQGEQYF. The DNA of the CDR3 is TGTGCCAGCAGCCCCCCTCAGGGGGAGCAGTACTTC.

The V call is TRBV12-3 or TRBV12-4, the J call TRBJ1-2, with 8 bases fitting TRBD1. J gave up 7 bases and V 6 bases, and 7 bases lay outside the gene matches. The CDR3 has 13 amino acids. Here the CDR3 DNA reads TGTGCCAGCAGGGGACAGGCCTCCGGTGGCTACACCTTC. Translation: CASRGQASGGYTF.

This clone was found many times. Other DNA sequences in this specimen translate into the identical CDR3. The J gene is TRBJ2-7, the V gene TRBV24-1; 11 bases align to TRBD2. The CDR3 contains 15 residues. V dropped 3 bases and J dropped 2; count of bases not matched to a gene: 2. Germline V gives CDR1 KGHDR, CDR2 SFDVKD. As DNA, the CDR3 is TGTGCCACCAGTGATGGACTAGCGGGTACCTACGAGCAGTACTTC. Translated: CATSDGLAGTYEQYF.

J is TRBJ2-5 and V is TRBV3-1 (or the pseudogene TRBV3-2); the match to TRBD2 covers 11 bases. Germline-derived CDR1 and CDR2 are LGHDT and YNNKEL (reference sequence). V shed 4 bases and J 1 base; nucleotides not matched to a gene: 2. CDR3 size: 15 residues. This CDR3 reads CASSPGLAVQETQYF. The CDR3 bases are TGTGCCAGCAGCCCGGGACTAGCGGTCCAAGAGACCCAGTACTTC.

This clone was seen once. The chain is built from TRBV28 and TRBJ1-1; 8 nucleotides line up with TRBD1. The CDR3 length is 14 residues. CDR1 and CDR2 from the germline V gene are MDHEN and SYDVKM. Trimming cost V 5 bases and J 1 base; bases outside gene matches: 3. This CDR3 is CASSPGTGNTEAFF. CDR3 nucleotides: TGTGCCAGCAGTCCCGGGACAGGGAACACTGAAGCTTTCTTT.

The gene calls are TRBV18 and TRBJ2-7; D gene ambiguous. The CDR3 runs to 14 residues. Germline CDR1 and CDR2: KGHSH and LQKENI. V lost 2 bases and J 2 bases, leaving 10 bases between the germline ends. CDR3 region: CASSPGRNTYEQYF. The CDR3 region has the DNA TGTGCCAGCTCACCAGGCAGGAACACCTACGAGCAGTACTTC.

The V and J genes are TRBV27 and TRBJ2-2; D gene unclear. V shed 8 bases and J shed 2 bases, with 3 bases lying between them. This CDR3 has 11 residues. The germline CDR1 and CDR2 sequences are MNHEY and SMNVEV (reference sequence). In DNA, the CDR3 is TGTGCCAGCCCTAACACCGGGGAGCTGTTTTTT. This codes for CASPNTGELFF.

The CDR3 region has the DNA TGTGCCAGCAGCCTCCAGGGTAGTGAAAAACTGTTTTTT. This translates into CASSLQGSEKLFF. This chain connects TRBV7-9 to TRBJ1-4; D is possibly TRBD1 (5 bases). V was shortened by 5 bases and J by 7 bases, with 11 bases between the two germline ends. This CDR3 is 13 amino acids long. The germline V gene encodes CDR1 SEHNR and CDR2 FQNEAQ (reference sequence).

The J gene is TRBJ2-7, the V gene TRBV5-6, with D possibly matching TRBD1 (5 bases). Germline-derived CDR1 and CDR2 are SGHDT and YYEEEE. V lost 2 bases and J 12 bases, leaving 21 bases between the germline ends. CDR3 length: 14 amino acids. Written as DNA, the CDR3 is TGTGCCAGCAGCTTAGACAGTGCCCCTTCTCACGCGTACTTC. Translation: CASSLDSAPSHAYF.

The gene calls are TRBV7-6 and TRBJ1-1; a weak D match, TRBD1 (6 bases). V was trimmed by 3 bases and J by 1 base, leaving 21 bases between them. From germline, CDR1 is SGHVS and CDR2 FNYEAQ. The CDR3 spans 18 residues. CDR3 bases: TGTGCCAGCAGCTTTGGTGACAGGCGTTTTCCGACGAACACTGAAGCTTTCTTT. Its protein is CASSFGDRRFPTNTEAFF.

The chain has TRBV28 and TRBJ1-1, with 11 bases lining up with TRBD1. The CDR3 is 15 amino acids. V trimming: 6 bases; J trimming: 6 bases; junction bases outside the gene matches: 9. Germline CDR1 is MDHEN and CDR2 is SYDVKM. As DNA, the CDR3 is TGTGCCAGCAGCCTCCAGGGACAGGGGGTCCCTGAAGCTTTCTTT. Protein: CASSLQGQGVPEAFF.

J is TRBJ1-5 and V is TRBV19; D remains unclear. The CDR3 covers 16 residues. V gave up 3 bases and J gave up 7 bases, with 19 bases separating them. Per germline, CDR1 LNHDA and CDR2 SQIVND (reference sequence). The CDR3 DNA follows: TGTGCCAGTAGTATTTCTTCCCCGGGAGCTGAGCAGCCCCAGCATTTT. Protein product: CASSISSPGAEQPQHF. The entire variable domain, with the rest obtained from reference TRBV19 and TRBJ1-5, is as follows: DGGITQSPKYLFRKEGQNVTLSCEQNLNHDAMYWYRQDPGQGLRLIYYSQIVNDFQKGDIAEGYSVSREKKESFPLTVTSAQKNPTAFYLCASSISSPGAEQPQHFGDGTRLSIL.

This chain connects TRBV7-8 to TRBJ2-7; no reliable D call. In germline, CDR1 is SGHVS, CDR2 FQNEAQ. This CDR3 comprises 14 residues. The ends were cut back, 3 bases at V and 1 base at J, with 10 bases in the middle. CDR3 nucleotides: TGTGCCAGCAGCTTTAACGCCGGTTCCTACGAGCAGTACTTC. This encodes CASSFNAGSYEQYF.

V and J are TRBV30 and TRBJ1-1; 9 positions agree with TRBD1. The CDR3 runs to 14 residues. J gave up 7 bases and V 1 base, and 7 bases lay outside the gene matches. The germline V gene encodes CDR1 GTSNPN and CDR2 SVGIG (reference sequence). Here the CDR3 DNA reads TGTGCCTGGAGTGGCGGACAGGGGTCGAGTGAAGCTTTCTTT. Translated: CAWSGGQGSSEAFF.

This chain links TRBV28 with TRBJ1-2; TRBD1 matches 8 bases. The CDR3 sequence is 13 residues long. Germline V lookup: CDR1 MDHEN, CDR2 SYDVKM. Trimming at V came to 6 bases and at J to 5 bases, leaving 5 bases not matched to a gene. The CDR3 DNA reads TGTGCCAGCAGGACCGGGACAGGTTATGGCTACACCTTC. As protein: CASRTGTGYGYTF.

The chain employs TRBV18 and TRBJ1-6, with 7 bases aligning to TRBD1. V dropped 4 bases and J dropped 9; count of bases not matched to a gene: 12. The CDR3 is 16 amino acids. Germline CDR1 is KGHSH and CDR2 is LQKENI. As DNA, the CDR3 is TGTGCCAGCTCACTTTTACGTGACAGGGCCGTTTCACCCCTCCACTTT. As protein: CASSLLRDRAVSPLHF. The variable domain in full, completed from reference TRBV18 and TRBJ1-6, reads NAGVMQNPRHLVRRRGQEARLRCSPMKGHSHVYWYRQLPEEGLKFMVYLQKENIIDESGMPKERFSAEFPKEGPSILRIQQVVRGDSAAYFCASSLLRDRAVSPLHFGNGTRLTVT.

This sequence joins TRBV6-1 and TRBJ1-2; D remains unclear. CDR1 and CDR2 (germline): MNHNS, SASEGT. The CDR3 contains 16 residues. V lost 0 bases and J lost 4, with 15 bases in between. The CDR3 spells CASSEALVQGGYGYTF. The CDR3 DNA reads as TGTGCCAGCAGTGAAGCGCTCGTCCAAGGCGGCTATGGCTACACCTTC.

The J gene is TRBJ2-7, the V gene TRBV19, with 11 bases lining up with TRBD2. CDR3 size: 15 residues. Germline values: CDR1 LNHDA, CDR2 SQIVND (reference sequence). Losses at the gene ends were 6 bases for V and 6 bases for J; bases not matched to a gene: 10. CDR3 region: CASSMLPGLAVEQYF. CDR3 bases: TGTGCCAGTAGCATGCTCCCGGGACTAGCGGTCGAGCAGTACTTC.

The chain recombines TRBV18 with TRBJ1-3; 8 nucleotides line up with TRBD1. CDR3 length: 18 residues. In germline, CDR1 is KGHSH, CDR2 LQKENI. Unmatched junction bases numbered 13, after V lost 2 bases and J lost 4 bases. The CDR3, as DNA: TGTGCCAGCTCACCAGGTTCCGGACAGGGAACTGGAGGAAACACCATATATTTT. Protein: CASSPGSGQGTGGNTIYF. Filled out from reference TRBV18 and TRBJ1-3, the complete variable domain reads NAGVMQNPRHLVRRRGQEARLRCSPMKGHSHVYWYRQLPEEGLKFMVYLQKENIIDESGMPKERFSAEFPKEGPSILRIQQVVRGDSAAYFCASSPGSGQGTGGNTIYFGEGSWLTVV.

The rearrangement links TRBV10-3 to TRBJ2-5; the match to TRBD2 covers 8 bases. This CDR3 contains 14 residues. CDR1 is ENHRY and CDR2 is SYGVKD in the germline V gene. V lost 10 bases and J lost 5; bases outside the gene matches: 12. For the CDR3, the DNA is TGTGCCACCCTTCCGGGGACTAGTGGCGAGACCCAGTACTTC. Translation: CATLPGTSGETQYF.

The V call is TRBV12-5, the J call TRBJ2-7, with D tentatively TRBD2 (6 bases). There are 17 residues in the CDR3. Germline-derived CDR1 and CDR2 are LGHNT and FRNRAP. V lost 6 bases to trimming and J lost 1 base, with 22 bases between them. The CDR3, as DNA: TGTGCTAGTGGCCAGACTAGTCCCTCCAGTCTTTCCTACGAGCAGTACTTC. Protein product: CASGQTSPSSLSYEQYF. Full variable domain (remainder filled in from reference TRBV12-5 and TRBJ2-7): DARVTQTPRHKVTEMGQEVTMRCQPILGHNTVFWYRQTMMQGLELLAYFRNRAPLDDSGMPKDRFSAEMPDATLATLKIQPSEPRDSAVYFCASGQTSPSSLSYEQYFGPGTRLTVT.

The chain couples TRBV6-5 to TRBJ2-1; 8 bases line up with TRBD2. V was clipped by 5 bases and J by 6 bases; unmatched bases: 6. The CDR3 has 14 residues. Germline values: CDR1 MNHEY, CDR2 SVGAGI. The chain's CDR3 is CASSNAGTSNEQFF. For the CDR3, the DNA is TGTGCCAGCAGTAATGCCGGGACTAGCAATGAGCAGTTCTTC.

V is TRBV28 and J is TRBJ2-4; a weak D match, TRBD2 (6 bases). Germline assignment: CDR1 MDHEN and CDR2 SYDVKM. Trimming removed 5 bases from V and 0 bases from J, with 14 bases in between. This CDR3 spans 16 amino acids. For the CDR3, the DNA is TGTGCCAGCAGTACTAAGGACTACCTAGCCAAAAACATTCAGTACTTC. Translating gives CASSTKDYLAKNIQYF. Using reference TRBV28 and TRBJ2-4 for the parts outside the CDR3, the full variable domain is DVKVTQSSRYLVKRTGEKVFLECVQDMDHENMFWYRQDPGLGLRLIYFSYDVKMKEKGDIPEGYSVSREKKERFSLILESASTNQTSMYLCASSTKDYLAKNIQYFGAGTRLSVL.

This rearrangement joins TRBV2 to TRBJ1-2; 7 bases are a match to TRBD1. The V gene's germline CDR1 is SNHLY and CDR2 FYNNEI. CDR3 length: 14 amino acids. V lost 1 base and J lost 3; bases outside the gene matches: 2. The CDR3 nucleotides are TGTGCCAGCAGTGAAGGGACAGGCTACTATGGCTACACCTTC. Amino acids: CASSEGTGYYGYTF.

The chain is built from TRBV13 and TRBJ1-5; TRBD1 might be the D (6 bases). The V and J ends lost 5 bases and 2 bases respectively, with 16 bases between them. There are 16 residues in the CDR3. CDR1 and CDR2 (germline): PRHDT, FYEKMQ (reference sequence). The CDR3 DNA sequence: TGTGCCAGCAGCAGAGGACAGACCTTTGGCAATCAGCCCCAGCATTTT. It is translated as CASSRGQTFGNQPQHF.

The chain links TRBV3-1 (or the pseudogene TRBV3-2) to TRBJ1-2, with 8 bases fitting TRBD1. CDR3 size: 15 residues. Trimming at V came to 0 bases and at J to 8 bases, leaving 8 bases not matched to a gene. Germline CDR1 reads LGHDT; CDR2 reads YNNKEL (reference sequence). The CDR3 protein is CASSQDRGTGEGYTF. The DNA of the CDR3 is TGTGCCAGCAGCCAAGATAGAGGGACAGGAGAAGGCTACACCTTC.

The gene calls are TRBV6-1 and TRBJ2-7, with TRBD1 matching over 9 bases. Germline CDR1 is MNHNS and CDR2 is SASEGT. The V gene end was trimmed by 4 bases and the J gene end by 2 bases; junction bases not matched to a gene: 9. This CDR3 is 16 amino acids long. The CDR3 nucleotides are TGTGCCAGCAGTGCAGAGGGGACAGGGAGAGCCTACGAGCAGTACTTC. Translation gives CASSAEGTGRAYEQYF.

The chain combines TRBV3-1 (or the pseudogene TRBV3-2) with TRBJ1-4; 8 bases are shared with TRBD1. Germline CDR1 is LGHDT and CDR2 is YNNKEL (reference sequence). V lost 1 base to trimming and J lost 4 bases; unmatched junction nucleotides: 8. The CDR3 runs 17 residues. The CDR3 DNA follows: TGTGCCAGCAGCCAAGGGGCCAGGGGGCTTAGTAATGAAAAACTGTTTTTT. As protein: CASSQGARGLSNEKLFF.

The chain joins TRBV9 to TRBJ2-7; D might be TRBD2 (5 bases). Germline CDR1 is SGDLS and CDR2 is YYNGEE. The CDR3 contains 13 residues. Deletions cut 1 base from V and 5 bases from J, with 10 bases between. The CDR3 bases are TGTGCCAGCAGCGTACAAAACGGGGACGAGCAGTACTTC. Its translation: CASSVQNGDEQYF.

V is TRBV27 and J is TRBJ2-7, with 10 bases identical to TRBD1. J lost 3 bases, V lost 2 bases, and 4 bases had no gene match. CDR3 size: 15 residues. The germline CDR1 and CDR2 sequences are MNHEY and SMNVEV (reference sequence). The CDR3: CASSLNDRGHYEQYF. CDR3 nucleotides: TGTGCCAGCAGTTTAAATGACAGGGGGCACTACGAGCAGTACTTC.